The next 8 T cell receptor beta chains were all read from a single sample in a study of CD8 T cells in ankylosing spondylitis. Study conclusions and caveats: It appeared that ankylosing spondylitis blood was characterized by a TCR beta motif of several highly homologous variants.

Their antigens remain unidentified. TCRdb fed the 5' RACE reads into MiXCR, producing one record per CDR3 protein. The sample has roughly 700,000 distinct CDR3 sequences, around 17% seen once; the top ten hold around a fifth. The specimen sequenced was blood, either unsorted or a sorted T cell fraction (not recorded which). All receptors come from a male donor with ankylosing spondylitis.

This clonotype was seen a handful of times. The chain combines TRBV10-3 with TRBJ1-1; 7 bases map to TRBD1. The CDR3 covers 13 residues. CDR1 is ENHRY and CDR2 is SYGVKD in the germline V gene. The ends lost 6 bases at V and 3 bases at J; junction bases unmatched: 4. The CDR3 sequence: CAIRMQGDTEAFF. In nucleotides, the CDR3 is TGTGCCATCAGAATGCAGGGGGACACTGAAGCTTTCTTT.

This clonotype was seen more than once but under ten times. The rearrangement links TRBV4-1 to TRBJ2-2; TRBD2 aligns across 12 bases. Trimming removed 0 bases from V and 5 bases from J; junction bases left unmatched: 10. The CDR3 loop spans 19 amino acids. The germline CDR1 and CDR2 sequences are MGHRA and YSYEKL. The CDR3 reads CASSQDRSLAGGPTGELFF. In DNA form, the CDR3 reads TGCGCCAGCAGCCAAGATCGAAGCCTAGCGGGGGGGCCGACCGGGGAGCTGTTTTTT.

This clonotype was seen more than once but under ten times. CDR3 nucleotides: TGTGCCAGCAGTTCAACCCGGGACTACTCCCAAGAGACCCAGTACTTC. Translating it yields CASSSTRDYSQETQYF. The chain recombines TRBV12-3 or TRBV12-4 with TRBJ2-5; 7 positions match TRBD2. V lost 4 bases and J lost 1; bases outside the gene matches: 9. This CDR3 has 16 amino acids.

This clonotype was picked up a small number of times. As DNA, the CDR3 is TGTGCCAGCAGCTTAGTTGGATTGGGACTAGCGGGAGACCAAGAGACCCAGTACTTC. Translated: CASSLVGLGLAGDQETQYF. J is TRBJ2-5 and V is TRBV11-2; 14 bases line up with TRBD2. The CDR3 has 19 residues. Germline V gene lookup returns CDR1 SGHAT and CDR2 FQNNGV. Trimming at V came to 1 base and at J to 0 bases, leaving 7 bases not matched to a gene.

This clonotype was found a few times. The chain has TRBV5-1 and TRBJ2-2; D may be TRBD2 (5 bases). CDR3 length equals 16 residues. Trimming cost V 4 bases and J 5 bases, with 18 bases left between them. Looked up from germline, CDR1 is SGHRS and CDR2 is YFSETQ. This CDR3 reads CASSPRDPYQTGELFF. The CDR3 DNA reads TGCGCCAGCAGCCCTCGGGATCCTTATCAAACCGGGGAGCTGTTTTTT.

Many counts were recorded for this clonotype. V usage is TRBV29-1 and J usage is TRBJ2-1; 8 positions match TRBD1. Germline lookup yields CDR1 SQVTM and CDR2 ANQGSEA. The CDR3 is 12 amino acids. V lost 7 bases and J lost 5; bases outside the gene matches: 4. The CDR3 reads CSGRTGNNEQFF. As DNA, the CDR3 is TGCAGCGGACGGACAGGGAACAATGAGCAGTTCTTC.

The chain employs TRBV6-4 and TRBJ2-2; D may be TRBD1 (6 bases). The CDR3 contains 15 residues. CDR1 is MRHNA and CDR2 is SNTAGT in the germline V gene. Trimming removed 0 bases from V and 6 bases from J, with 11 bases in between. CDR3 residues: CASSDSRGAAGELFF. In DNA form, the CDR3 reads TGTGCCAGCAGTGACTCCAGGGGCGCGGCCGGGGAGCTGTTTTTT.

This clonotype was counted between two and nine times. V usage is TRBV5-6 and J usage is TRBJ1-2; D unresolved. There are 15 residues in the CDR3. The V end lost 2 bases, the J end lost 5 bases, and 16 bases lay between the germline ends. The germline gives CDR1 SGHDT, CDR2 YYEEEE. The CDR3 protein is CASSFKDQQYYGYTF. The CDR3 DNA reads as TGTGCCAGCAGCTTTAAGGACCAGCAGTATTATGGCTACACCTTC.